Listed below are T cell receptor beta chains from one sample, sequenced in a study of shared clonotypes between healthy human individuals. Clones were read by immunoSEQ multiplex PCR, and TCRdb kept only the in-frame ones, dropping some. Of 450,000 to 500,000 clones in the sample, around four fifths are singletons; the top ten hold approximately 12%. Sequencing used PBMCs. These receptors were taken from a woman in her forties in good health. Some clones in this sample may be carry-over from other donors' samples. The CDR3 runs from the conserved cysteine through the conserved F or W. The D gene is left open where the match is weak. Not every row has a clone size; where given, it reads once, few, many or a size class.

CDR3 protein: CASSLDRVNTEAFF
CDR3 DNA: TGCGCCAGCAGCTTGGACAGGGTGAACACTGAAGCTTTCTTT
J gene: TRBJ1-1
D gene: -
clone size: -
V gene: TRBV5-1

CDR3 protein: CASSFDPPGTAGTDTQYF
CDR3 DNA: TGTGCCAGCAGCTTTGACCCTCCGGGGACGGCGGGCACAGATACGCAGTATTTT
J gene: TRBJ2-3
D gene: -
clone size: -
V gene: TRBV11-2

CDR3 protein: CASGTSSGNTIYF
CDR3 DNA: TGTGCCAGTGGGACATCCTCTGGAAACACCATATATTTT
J gene: TRBJ1-3
D gene: -
clone size: few
V gene: TRBV19

CDR3 protein: CASSSPGLNTEAFF
CDR3 DNA: TGTGCCAGCAGTTCCCCGGGTTTGAACACTGAAGCTTTCTTT
J gene: TRBJ1-1
D gene: -
clone size: once
V gene: TRBV28

CDR3 protein: CASSISAEPYNEQFF
CDR3 DNA: TGTGCCAGTAGTATCAGTGCGGAGCCCTACAATGAGCAGTTCTTC
J gene: TRBJ2-1
D gene: -
clone size: -
V gene: TRBV19

CDR3 protein: CASSLVRGTDTQYF
CDR3 DNA: TGTGCCAGCAGCTTAGTTAGGGGAACAGATACGCAGTATTTT
J gene: TRBJ2-3
D gene: -
clone size: -
V gene: TRBV7-9

CDR3 protein: CAWAGNNYGYTF
CDR3 DNA: TGTGCCTGGGCTGGAAACAACTATGGCTACACCTTC
J gene: TRBJ1-2
D gene: -
clone size: -
V gene: TRBV30

CDR3 protein: CASSETTGFREQYF
CDR3 DNA: TGCGCCAGCAGCGAAACTACAGGGTTTCGCGAGCAGTACTTC
J gene: TRBJ2-7
D gene: -
clone size: -
V gene: TRBV4-3

CDR3 protein: CASSVRDYYNEQFF
CDR3 DNA: TGTGCCAGCAGCGTACGGGACTATTACAATGAGCAGTTCTTC
J gene: TRBJ2-1
D gene: TRBD2
clone size: -
V gene: TRBV9

CDR3 protein: CASSQRDGTDTQYF
CDR3 DNA: TGTGCCAGCAGCCAACGGGACGGCACAGATACGCAGTATTTT
J gene: TRBJ2-3
D gene: -
clone size: -
V gene: TRBV5-4

CDR3 protein: CASTQINSNQPQHF
CDR3 DNA: TGTGCCAGTACACAGATAAATAGCAATCAGCCCCAGCATTTT
J gene: TRBJ1-5
D gene: -
clone size: -
V gene: TRBV6-1

CDR3 protein: CASSSGGYTF
CDR3 DNA: TGTGCCAGTAGTAGTGGAGGCTACACCTTC
J gene: TRBJ1-2
D gene: -
clone size: once
V gene: TRBV19

CDR3 protein: CASSPNRESYEQYF
CDR3 DNA: TGTGCCAGCAGTCCTAACAGGGAATCCTACGAGCAGTACTTC
J gene: TRBJ2-7
D gene: -
clone size: few
V gene: TRBV7-8

CDR3 protein: CASRSTGDGYTF
CDR3 DNA: TGTGCCAGCAGGTCGACAGGCGATGGCTACACCTTC
J gene: TRBJ1-2
D gene: -
clone size: many
V gene: TRBV2

CDR3 protein: CASSIGTGGLVYGYTF
CDR3 DNA: TGTGCCAGCAGTATAGGGACAGGGGGCTTGGTCTATGGCTACACCTTC
J gene: TRBJ1-2
D gene: TRBD1
clone size: -
V gene: TRBV28

CDR3 protein: CASRKDRGLYYEQYF
CDR3 DNA: TGTGCCAGCAGGAAAGACAGGGGACTTTACTACGAGCAGTACTTC
J gene: TRBJ2-7
D gene: TRBD1
clone size: -
V gene: TRBV2

CDR3 protein: CASSLYLAGETQYF
CDR3 DNA: TGTGCCAGCAGCTTATATCTAGCGGGGGAGACCCAGTACTTC
J gene: TRBJ2-5
D gene: TRBD2
clone size: -
V gene: TRBV11-2

CDR3 protein: CASSPIASVDNEQFF
CDR3 DNA: TGTGCCAGCAGCCCTATTGCTAGCGTTGACAATGAGCAGTTCTTC
J gene: TRBJ2-1
D gene: -
clone size: -
V gene: TRBV11-2

CDR3 protein: CAISERLGQDTQYF
CDR3 DNA: TGTGCCATCAGTGAGAGGCTAGGTCAGGATACGCAGTATTTT
J gene: TRBJ2-3
D gene: -
clone size: -
V gene: TRBV10-3

CDR3 protein: CASSLDPVAFEAFF
CDR3 DNA: TGCGCCAGCAGCTTGGATCCGGTTGCCTTTGAAGCTTTCTTT
J gene: TRBJ1-1
D gene: -
clone size: -
V gene: TRBV5-1

CDR3 protein: CASSPSGRGNEQFF
CDR3 DNA: TGTGCCAGCAGTCCTAGCGGGAGGGGCAATGAGCAGTTCTTC
J gene: TRBJ2-1
D gene: TRBD2
clone size: -
V gene: TRBV7-3

CDR3 protein: CASSLGTRRNTEAFF
CDR3 DNA: TGTGCCAGCAGCTTGGGGACAAGAAGGAACACTGAAGCTTTCTTT
J gene: TRBJ1-1
D gene: -
clone size: -
V gene: TRBV5-8

CDR3 protein: CASSEIGRLYGYTF
CDR3 DNA: TGTGCCAGCAGTGAAATCGGCAGACTTTATGGCTACACCTTC
J gene: TRBJ1-2
D gene: -
clone size: once
V gene: TRBV6-1

CDR3 protein: CASSSSTGGSYEQYF
CDR3 DNA: TGCGCCAGCAGCTCTTCGACAGGGGGCTCCTACGAGCAGTACTTC
J gene: TRBJ2-7
D gene: TRBD1
clone size: -
V gene: TRBV5-1

CDR3 protein: CATSSAGLAGVDNEQFF
CDR3 DNA: TGTGCCACCAGCAGTGCGGGACTAGCGGGAGTAGACAATGAGCAGTTCTTC
J gene: TRBJ2-1
D gene: TRBD2
clone size: -
V gene: TRBV15

CDR3 protein: CSVEGALSDTQYF
CDR3 DNA: TGCAGCGTTGAAGGAGCGCTCTCAGATACGCAGTATTTT
J gene: TRBJ2-3
D gene: -
clone size: -
V gene: TRBV29-1

CDR3 protein: CAWSGHRFTGELFF
CDR3 DNA: TGTGCCTGGTCTGGACACCGTTTCACCGGGGAGCTGTTTTTT
J gene: TRBJ2-2
D gene: -
clone size: many
V gene: TRBV30

CDR3 protein: CASSELGAAFF
CDR3 DNA: TGTGCCAGCAGTGAACTAGGGGCAGCTTTCTTT
J gene: TRBJ1-1
D gene: -
clone size: -
V gene: TRBV6-1

CDR3 protein: CATSRPGQEHNEQFF
CDR3 DNA: TGTGCCACCAGCAGACCGGGACAGGAACACAATGAGCAGTTCTTC
J gene: TRBJ2-1
D gene: TRBD1
clone size: -
V gene: TRBV15

CDR3 protein: CASSLWEGSGANVLTF
CDR3 DNA: TGTGCCAGCAGTTTATGGGAGGGGTCTGGGGCCAACGTCCTGACTTTC
J gene: TRBJ2-6
D gene: -
clone size: -
V gene: TRBV28

CDR3 protein: CASGLGTSPSYNEQFF
CDR3 DNA: TGTGCTAGTGGTTTGGGGACTAGTCCATCCTACAATGAGCAGTTCTTC
J gene: TRBJ2-1
D gene: TRBD2
clone size: -
V gene: TRBV12-5

CDR3 protein: CAINGGLAYEQYF
CDR3 DNA: TGTGCCATCAACGGGGGGCTGGCCTACGAGCAGTACTTC
J gene: TRBJ2-7
D gene: -
clone size: -
V gene: TRBV10-3

CDR3 protein: CASRRQGGPQETQYF
CDR3 DNA: TGTGCCAGCAGAAGACAGGGTGGGCCTCAAGAGACCCAGTACTTC
J gene: TRBJ2-5
D gene: TRBD1
clone size: -
V gene: TRBV27

CDR3 protein: CASSLNPSGSAETQYF
CDR3 DNA: TGTGCCAGCAGCTTAAATCCTAGCGGGAGTGCAGAGACCCAGTACTTC
J gene: TRBJ2-5
D gene: TRBD2
clone size: -
V gene: TRBV11-2

CDR3 protein: CASSNRFTQAFF
CDR3 DNA: TGTGCCAGCAGTAACCGTTTCACGCAAGCTTTCTTT
J gene: TRBJ1-1
D gene: -
clone size: -
V gene: TRBV28

CDR3 protein: CASSSSTGDEQFF
CDR3 DNA: TGTGCCAGCAGTTCGTCTACGGGTGATGAGCAGTTCTTC
J gene: TRBJ2-1
D gene: -
clone size: -
V gene: TRBV6-1

CDR3 protein: CASSPPLIYEQYF
CDR3 DNA: TGTGCCAGCTCACCACCCCTAATTTACGAGCAGTACTTC
J gene: TRBJ2-7
D gene: -
clone size: -
V gene: TRBV18

CDR3 protein: CASSEGTTTGEQYF
CDR3 DNA: TGCGCCAGCAGTGAAGGGACTACGACGGGGGAGCAGTACTTC
J gene: TRBJ2-5
D gene: TRBD2
clone size: -
V gene: TRBV10-2

CDR3 protein: CASSLSSEYNEQFF
CDR3 DNA: TGTGCCAGCAGCTTGTCCTCGGAGTACAATGAGCAGTTCTTC
J gene: TRBJ2-1
D gene: -
clone size: -
V gene: TRBV5-4

CDR3 protein: CATSRDLYSSYNEQFF
CDR3 DNA: TGTGCCACCAGCAGAGATCTGTACAGCTCCTACAATGAGCAGTTCTTC
J gene: TRBJ2-1
D gene: -
clone size: once
V gene: TRBV15

CDR3 protein: CASSRDQPQHF
CDR3 DNA: TGTGCCAGCAGCAGGGATCAGCCCCAGCATTTT
J gene: TRBJ1-5
D gene: -
clone size: -
V gene: TRBV2

CDR3 protein: CASEGVRGETQYF
CDR3 DNA: TGTGCCAGCGAGGGAGTCCGGGGAGAGACCCAGTACTTC
J gene: TRBJ2-5
D gene: -
clone size: -
V gene: TRBV6-1

CDR3 protein: CAWSGDGDGYTF
CDR3 DNA: TGTGCCTGGAGCGGGGACGGTGATGGCTACACCTTC
J gene: TRBJ1-2
D gene: -
clone size: few
V gene: TRBV30

CDR3 protein: CASSVSHPPTYEQYF
CDR3 DNA: TGTGCCAGCAGCGTTTCCCACCCGCCAACCTACGAGCAGTACTTC
J gene: TRBJ2-7
D gene: -
clone size: few
V gene: TRBV9

CDR3 protein: CASSHPKASGSITGELFF
CDR3 DNA: TGCGCCAGCAGCCACCCCAAGGCCAGCGGGAGTATCACCGGGGAGCTGTTTTTT
J gene: TRBJ2-2
D gene: TRBD2
clone size: many
V gene: TRBV4-1

CDR3 protein: CASSDFGTQREQFF
CDR3 DNA: TGCGCCAGCAGTGACTTCGGCACCCAGCGGGAGCAGTTCTTC
J gene: TRBJ2-1
D gene: -
clone size: -
V gene: TRBV10-1

CDR3 protein: CASSYLGQFYGYTF
CDR3 DNA: TGTGCCAGCAGTTACCTGGGCCAGTTCTATGGCTACACCTTC
J gene: TRBJ1-2
D gene: -
clone size: -
V gene: TRBV6-6

CDR3 protein: CASSPLDSVPSTDTQYF
CDR3 DNA: TGTGCCAGTAGTCCACTGGACTCCGTTCCTAGCACAGATACGCAGTATTTT
J gene: TRBJ2-3
D gene: -
clone size: -
V gene: TRBV19

CDR3 protein: CASSPTVYEQYF
CDR3 DNA: TGTGCCAGCTCGCCTACAGTCTACGAGCAGTACTTC
J gene: TRBJ2-7
D gene: -
clone size: -
V gene: TRBV18